The clone carrying this TCR beta chain was recorded a few times. The data were obtained in a study of T cells in narcolepsy. Generated by immunoSEQ multiplex PCR, the TCRdb table keeps only in-frame clones and is missing some. The sample holds tens of thousands of clones, approximately 85% seen once. CDR3 length: 16 amino acids. CDR1 SNHLY and CDR2 FYNNEI come from the germline V gene. J was trimmed by 3 bases and V by 5 bases; bases with no gene match: 8. The origin of this receptor is a human donor with narcolepsy. The chain carries TRBV2 and TRBJ1-5, with 9 nucleotides matching TRBD1. The sequenced sample was CD45RA- memory CD4+ T cells from PBMCs. This CDR3 is CASSPGQGFPNQPQHF. The CDR3 nucleotides are TGTGCCAGCAGTCCGGGACAGGGATTCCCCAATCAGCCCCAGCATTTT.